Given below is one T cell receptor beta chain in context. Using its own MiXCR run on the RT-PCR reads, TCRdb lists one record per CDR3 protein. The table includes some 31,000 distinct CDR3 sequences, roughly 38% detected once. The entry originates in a study of patients and donors after allogeneic stem cell transplantation. The germline V and J ends were trimmed by 5 bases and 3 bases, with 10 bases remaining between them. The CDR3 runs to 14 residues. Looked up from germline, CDR1 is KGHSH and CDR2 is LQKENI. The V and J genes are TRBV18 and TRBJ2-2; no clear D gene. This receptor was obtained from a human donor who was either an allogeneic HSCT recipient or a stem cell or donor lymphocyte infusion donor (not recorded which). It is not recorded whose cells these are; they may come from a transplant donor. The sequenced sample consisted of blood, either unsorted or a sorted T cell fraction (not recorded which). CDR3: CASSELHDTGELFF. Here the CDR3 DNA reads TGTGCCAGCTCAGAACTCCACGACACCGGGGAGCTGTTTTTT.